These T cell receptor beta chains were read from a single sample in a study of control samples from healthy donors and cancer patients. Produced via immunoSEQ multiplex PCR; TCRdb's table is partial and in-frame only. There are under 200,000 clones in the sample; 70% to 90% occur only once, and 4% to 6% lies in the top ten. The sequenced sample consisted of blood. These receptors were obtained from a woman in her twenties or thirties in good health. Each CDR3 is given with its conserved first and last residue. Fields, in order: J gene, V gene, clone size, D gene, CDR3 protein, CDR3 DNA. D genes are given only for firm matches. Size is stated for part of the rows, as once, few or many counts, or as a class when the clone is expanded.

TRBJ2-7 TRBV7-2 - - CASSWPGRSYEQYF TGTGCCAGCAGCTGGCCGGGACGAAGCTACGAGCAGTACTTC
TRBJ1-5 TRBV6-5 - - CASSPGLSNQPQHF TGTGCCAGCAGCCCGGGCCTCAGCAATCAGCCCCAGCATTTT
TRBJ2-7 TRBV7-2 once TRBD2 CASSLFSGSPEQYF TGTGCCAGCAGCTTATTCAGCGGGAGTCCCGAGCAGTACTTC
TRBJ2-1 TRBV27 - TRBD1 CASGTVGSYNEQFF TGTGCCAGCGGGACAGTGGGATCCTACAATGAGCAGTTCTTC
TRBJ1-2 TRBV25-1 - - CASSGSSANYGYTF TGTGCCAGCAGTGGAAGTTCCGCTAACTATGGCTACACCTTC
TRBJ1-2 TRBV29-1 - - CSVRTPYGYTF TGCAGCGTTAGGACACCTTATGGCTACACCTTC
TRBJ2-1 TRBV27 - TRBD2 CASSEYSSGRSDEQFF TGTGCCAGCAGTGAATACTCTAGCGGGAGATCCGATGAGCAGTTCTTC
TRBJ1-1 TRBV12-3/TRBV12-4 - - CASSLAGFEAFF TGTGCCAGCAGTTTAGCGGGGTTTGAAGCTTTCTTT
TRBJ2-2 TRBV5-6 once - CASSLVPGGTGELFF TGTGCCAGCAGCTTGGTTCCAGGCGGCACCGGGGAGCTGTTTTTT
TRBJ1-1 TRBV5-1 once - CASSLGDRNTEAFF TGCGCCAGCAGCTTGGGGGATCGGAACACTGAAGCTTTCTTT
TRBJ1-1 TRBV12-5 - - CASEDRGGSETEAFF TGTGCTAGTGAAGATCGCGGAGGGAGCGAGACTGAAGCTTTCTTT
TRBJ2-4 TRBV13 - TRBD2 CASSPRGVAKNIQYF TGTGCCAGCAGCCCTCGGGGGGTGGCCAAAAACATTCAGTACTTC
TRBJ1-2 TRBV24-1 - - CATSDPDRTYGYTF TGTGCCACCAGTGATCCAGACAGGACTTATGGCTACACCTTC
TRBJ2-7 TRBV4-2 - - CASSHGRIPYEQYF TGTGCCAGCAGCCACGGACGGATACCCTACGAGCAGTACTTC
TRBJ2-1 TRBV2 - TRBD1 CASRRDRGSYNEQFF TGTGCCAGCAGACGGGACAGGGGGTCCTACAATGAGCAGTTCTTC
TRBJ2-2 TRBV6-5 once TRBD1 CASIGTGWSGELFF TGTGCCAGCATCGGGACAGGATGGTCCGGGGAGCTGTTTTTT
TRBJ2-7 TRBV19 - - CASSMLGGGPNEQYF TGTGCCAGTAGTATGCTAGGGGGAGGGCCGAACGAGCAGTACTTC
TRBJ1-5 TRBV4-1 - - CASSQEEGRDNQPQHF TGCGCCAGCAGCCAAGAAGAGGGGCGAGATAATCAGCCCCAGCATTTT
TRBJ2-2 TRBV27 few TRBD2 CASSLEVSGVGNTGELFF TGTGCCAGCAGTTTAGAAGTTAGCGGGGTGGGGAACACCGGGGAGCTGTTTTTT
TRBJ2-1 TRBV4-2 - - CASSQGPRDYNEQFF TGTGCCAGCAGCCAAGGTCCCAGGGACTACAATGAGCAGTTCTTC
TRBJ2-7 TRBV5-1 - - CASSSDSLAYEQYF TGCGCCAGCAGCTCCGACAGTTTAGCCTACGAGCAGTACTTC
TRBJ1-2 TRBV29-1 - - CSVEGAVSSEGYGYTF TGCAGCGTTGAAGGTGCCGTGTCATCCGAGGGCTATGGCTACACCTTC
TRBJ1-3 TRBV28 - - CASSLGGARGNTIYF TGTGCCAGCAGTTTGGGAGGGGCGCGGGGAAACACCATATATTTT
TRBJ2-2 TRBV7-6 - - CASSLRDDTGELFF TGTGCCAGCAGCTTAAGGGACGACACCGGGGAGCTGTTTTTT
TRBJ2-3 TRBV18 - - CASSNGVADTQYF TGTGCCAGCTCAAACGGGGTGGCCGATACGCAGTATTTT
TRBJ1-5 TRBV6-9 - TRBD1 CASTLQGACFPDQPQHF TGTGCCAGCACTCTGCAGGGGGCTTGCTTTCCTGATCAGCCCCAGCATTTT